The 20 T cell receptor beta chains given below trace back to one sample, sequenced in a study of T cell repertoires in cytomegalovirus infection. TCRdb reprocessed the reads via MiXCR and lists one record per CDR3 protein. The data hold 680,000 or so distinct CDR3 sequences, with roughly a third observed a single time. Antigens for these TCRs are unknown. Sequencing used cultured PBMCs, obtained from culture after CMV antigen stimulation. Receptor source: a human donor in good health (CMV status not recorded). Some clones in this sample may be carry-over from other donors' samples.

The CDR3: CATRDPAQGEQFF. CDR3 coding DNA: TGTGCCACCAGGGACCCGGCCCAGGGTGAGCAGTTCTTC. This chain uses TRBV10-3 with TRBJ2-1; D may be TRBD1 or TRBD2 (5 bases each). The CDR3 is 13 amino acids. CDR1 and CDR2 from the germline V gene are ENHRY and SYGVKD. V was clipped by 10 bases and J by 9 bases, with 19 bases between them.

This clonotype was found a few times. This rearrangement joins TRBV10-3 to TRBJ2-7; D is perhaps TRBD1 (5 bases). This CDR3 comprises 15 residues. In germline, CDR1 is ENHRY, CDR2 SYGVKD. V lost 3 bases and J lost 5, with 17 bases in between. This CDR3 is CAISEPTGTLHEQYF. The CDR3 coding sequence is TGTGCCATCAGTGAACCAACAGGTACCCTCCACGAGCAGTACTTC.

This clonotype turned up a few times. One base away lies a much larger clone, so this may be a sequencing read error. This chain joins TRBV7-2 and TRBJ2-2; 12 nucleotides line up with TRBD2. The germline gives CDR1 SGHTA, CDR2 FQGNSA. J gave up 6 bases and V 4 bases, and 3 bases lay outside the gene matches. The CDR3 loop spans 15 amino acids. CDR3: CASSSSGGASGELFF. The DNA for the CDR3 is TGTGCCAGCAGCTCTAGCGGGGGGGCCTCCGGGGAGCTGTTTTTT.

This clonotype was detected a few times. The rearrangement links TRBV5-1 to TRBJ2-2, with D possibly TRBD1 on 6 matching bases. The V end lost 4 bases, the J end lost 2 bases, and 15 bases lay between the germline ends. The CDR3 contains 16 residues. Germline V gene lookup returns CDR1 SGHRS and CDR2 YFSETQ. The CDR3 sequence is CASSATGTPNTGELFF. The CDR3 DNA is TGCGCCAGCAGCGCAACCGGGACACCAAACACCGGGGAGCTGTTTTTT.

This sequence joins TRBV7-2 and TRBJ2-7; TRBD2 agrees at 8 bases. J gave up 2 bases and V 1 base, and 4 bases lay outside the gene matches. Germline assignment: CDR1 SGHTA and CDR2 FQGNSA. The CDR3 has 15 residues. CDR3 residues: CASSLVSGKPYEQYF. CDR3 DNA sequence: TGTGCCAGCAGCTTAGTTAGCGGGAAGCCCTACGAGCAGTACTTC. Variable domain in full (rest from reference TRBV7-2 and TRBJ2-7): GAGVSQSPSNKVTEKGKDVELRCDPISGHTALYWYRQSLGQGLEFLIYFQGNSAPDKSGLPSDRFSAERTGGSVSTLTIQRTQQEDSAVYLCASSLVSGKPYEQYFGPGTRLTVT.

The chain carries TRBV12-3 or TRBV12-4 and TRBJ1-5; D is unresolved. V was shortened by 1 base and J by 7 bases, with 11 bases between the two germline ends. This CDR3 has 14 amino acids. The CDR3 DNA follows: TGTGCCAGCAGTTTAGTTGGCCTTGGGCAGCCCCAGCATTTT. It codes for CASSLVGLGQPQHF.

The chain couples TRBV25-1 to TRBJ1-5; D unresolved. Germline CDR1 and CDR2: MGHDK and SYGVNS. The CDR3 has 12 amino acids. V was trimmed by 11 bases and J by 9 bases, leaving 17 bases between them. CDR3 coding DNA: TGTGCCGCCAGGCGCGGGTCTGGGCCCCAGCATTTT. Translating gives CAARRGSGPQHF.

This clonotype turned up a few times. This chain uses TRBV6-2 or TRBV6-3 with TRBJ2-3; 10 bases fit TRBD2. Per the germline V gene, CDR1 is MNHEY and CDR2 is SVGEGT. CDR3 length equals 14 residues. Losses at the gene ends were 3 bases for V and 5 bases for J; bases not matched to a gene: 2. The CDR3 nucleotides are TGTGCCAGCAGTTATTCTAGCGGGAGAGATACGCAGTATTTT. Translating gives CASSYSSGRDTQYF.

With respect to this clonotype: The DNA is left out, because the CDR3 cannot be placed on it with certainty; the CDR3 is given as TCRdb lists it. The chain uses TRBV11-2 and TRBJ2-6. Germline CDR1 reads SGHAT; CDR2 reads FQNNGV. The CDR3 spans 15 amino acids, including both terminal residues. The CDR3 reads CASSLWGAGANVLTF.

The chain employs TRBV15 and TRBJ2-5; no definite D call. The V and J ends lost 2 bases and 8 bases respectively, with 9 bases between them. CDR1 is LNHNV, CDR2 YYDKDF, per germline (reference sequence). The CDR3 has 12 amino acids. The CDR3 spells CATSRMSDTQYF. The CDR3 nucleotides read TGTGCCACCAGCAGAATGTCGGATACCCAGTACTTC.

This clonotype was picked up a small number of times. The chain employs TRBV7-4 and TRBJ2-7; no clear D. This CDR3 contains 8 residues. V dropped 8 bases and J dropped 8 bases, with 4 bases sitting between them. Germline CDR1 and CDR2: SGHVT and SQSDAQ. The CDR3 nucleotides read TGTGCCAGCTTCCAGCAGTACTTC. Residues: CASFQQYF. The whole variable domain, filled in from reference TRBV7-4 and TRBJ2-7, reads GAGVSQSPRYKVAKRGRDVALRCDSISGHVTLYWYRQTLGQGSEVLTYSQSDAQRDKSGRPSGRFSAERPERSVSTLKIQRTEQGDSAVYLCASFQQYFGPGTRLTVT.

The chain has TRBV6-1 and TRBJ2-1; D may be TRBD2 (6 bases). Trimming took off 4 bases at V and 6 bases at J, with 13 bases between the two ends. Germline values: CDR1 MNHNS, CDR2 SASEGT. This CDR3 is built from 14 residues. The CDR3 DNA follows: TGTGCCAGCAGTGGGGAGGTATCTCTCAATGAGCAGTTCTTC. Translating gives CASSGEVSLNEQFF.

This clonotype was picked up a small number of times. This chain connects TRBV7-9 to TRBJ1-2; TRBD1 aligns across 7 bases. The ends lost 5 bases at V and 8 bases at J; junction bases unmatched: 8. Looked up from germline, CDR1 is SEHNR and CDR2 is FQNEAQ (reference sequence). This CDR3 is built from 13 residues. In DNA form, the CDR3 reads TGTGCCAGCAGCATACAGGGGTATGGGGGCTACACCTTC. Protein sequence: CASSIQGYGGYTF. The full variable domain, completed using reference TRBV7-9 and TRBJ1-2, is DTGVSQNPRHKITKRGQNVTFRCDPISEHNRLYWYRQTLGQGPEFLTYFQNEAQLEKSRLLSDRFSAERPKGSFSTLEIQRTEQGDSAMYLCASSIQGYGGYTFGSGTRLTVV.

The chain uses TRBV4-1 and TRBJ1-1; D may be TRBD1 (6 bases). CDR1 MGHRA and CDR2 YSYEKL come from the germline V gene. CDR3 length: 14 residues. Trimming took 4 bases from V and 6 from J, leaving 15 bases between them. Written as DNA, the CDR3 is TGCGCCAGCAGCCTTAAACAGGGTCCGGCTGAAGCTTTCTTT. Its protein product is CASSLKQGPAEAFF.

The chain is built from TRBV6-2 or TRBV6-3 and TRBJ2-2; either TRBD1 or TRBD2 may fit D (5 bases each). Trimming pared 5 bases from V and 2 bases from J, leaving 15 bases between. In germline, CDR1 is MNHEY, CDR2 SVGEGT. This CDR3 contains 16 residues. DNA of the CDR3: TGTGCCAGCAGTCCCCCCGGGGCCCGAAACACCGGGGAGCTGTTTTTT. This gives the protein CASSPPGARNTGELFF.

The rearrangement links TRBV12-3 or TRBV12-4 to TRBJ2-7, with 11 bases matching TRBD1. V lost 6 bases, J lost 2 bases, and 6 bases stayed unmatched. The CDR3 length is 15 residues. The CDR3 nucleotides read TGTGCCAGCAGATGGACAGGGGGCCCACCCTACGAGCAGTACTTC. Its translation: CASRWTGGPPYEQYF.

CDR3 protein: CASHGTGAHNYGYTF. The CDR3 nucleotides are TGTGCCAGCCACGGGACAGGGGCACACAACTATGGCTACACCTTC. The rearrangement uses TRBV6-6 and TRBJ1-2; 10 bases are shared with TRBD1. The CDR3 length is 15 residues. CDR1 is MNHNY, CDR2 SVGAGI, per germline (reference sequence). The J segment lost 2 bases and the V segment lost 8 bases, leaving 8 bases of the junction unmatched.

This clonotype was counted only a few times. The chain links TRBV12-3 or TRBV12-4 to TRBJ2-1, with 7 bases identical to TRBD2. The CDR3 runs 19 residues. V gave up 5 bases and J gave up 4 bases; unmatched junction bases: 20. The CDR3 here is CASSTKRERRVFGYNEQFF. The CDR3 DNA reads TGTGCCAGCAGTACTAAGCGGGAAAGAAGGGTCTTTGGTTACAATGAGCAGTTCTTC.

V is TRBV11-2 and J is TRBJ2-5; possible D gene TRBD1, 5 bases. In germline, CDR1 is SGHAT, CDR2 FQNNGV. V dropped 3 bases and J dropped 2 bases, with 13 bases sitting between them. CDR3 length: 15 residues. The DNA for the CDR3 is TGTGCCAGCAGCTTCCTGGGCAGGGTGCAAGAGACCCAGTACTTC. Its translation is CASSFLGRVQETQYF.

The chain uses TRBV5-1 and TRBJ1-1; 7 positions match TRBD1. Trimming at V came to 4 bases and at J to 5 bases, leaving 11 bases not matched to a gene. Germline V lookup: CDR1 SGHRS, CDR2 YFSETQ. The CDR3 is 15 residues long. The CDR3 DNA is TGCGCCAGCAGCGTGGGCTGGCAGGGGGTAACTGAAGCTTTCTTT. This gives the protein CASSVGWQGVTEAFF.